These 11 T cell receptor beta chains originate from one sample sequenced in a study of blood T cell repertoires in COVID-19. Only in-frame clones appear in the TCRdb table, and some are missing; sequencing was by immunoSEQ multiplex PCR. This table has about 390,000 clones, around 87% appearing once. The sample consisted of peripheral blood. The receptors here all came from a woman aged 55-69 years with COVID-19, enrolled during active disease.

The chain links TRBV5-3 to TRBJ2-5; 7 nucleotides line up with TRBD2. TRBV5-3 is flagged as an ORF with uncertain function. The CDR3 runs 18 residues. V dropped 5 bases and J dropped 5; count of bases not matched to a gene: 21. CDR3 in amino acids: CARSLSSRDYGLEETQYF. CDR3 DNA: TGTGCCAGAAGTTTATCGAGCCGGGACTATGGGTTGGAGGAGACCCAGTACTTC.

CDR3 DNA: TGTGCCACCAGTAACCCAACGGACAGCCGCGAGCAGTACTTC. This translates into CATSNPTDSREQYF. The V gene is TRBV15, the J gene TRBJ2-7, with a tentative D call TRBD1 (6 bases). The CDR3 covers 14 residues. CDR1 and CDR2 from the germline V gene are LNHNV and YYDKDF (reference sequence). V lost 6 bases to trimming and J lost 6 bases, with 18 bases between them.

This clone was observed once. CDR3 DNA: TGTGCCAGCAGCCCCCGGGCGAGGGGGCATGCTGGAAACACCATATATTTT. Its protein is CASSPRARGHAGNTIYF. The chain is built from TRBV3-1 (or the pseudogene TRBV3-2) and TRBJ1-3, with TRBD1 matching over 7 bases. There are 17 residues in the CDR3. The ends lost 4 bases at V and 2 bases at J; junction bases unmatched: 11. Germline loops: CDR1 LGHDT, CDR2 YNNKEL (reference sequence).

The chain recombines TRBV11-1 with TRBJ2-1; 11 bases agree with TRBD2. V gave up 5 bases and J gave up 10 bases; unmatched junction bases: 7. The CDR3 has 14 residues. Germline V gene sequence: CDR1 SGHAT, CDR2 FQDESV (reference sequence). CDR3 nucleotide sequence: TGTGCCAGCAGCACAGGACTAGCGGGCGGGGAGCAGTTCTTC. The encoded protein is CASSTGLAGGEQFF.

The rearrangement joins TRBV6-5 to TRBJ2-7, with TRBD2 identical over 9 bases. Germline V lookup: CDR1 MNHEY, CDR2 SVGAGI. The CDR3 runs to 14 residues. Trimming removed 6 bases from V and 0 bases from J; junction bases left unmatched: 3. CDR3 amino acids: CASRVSGGSYEQYF. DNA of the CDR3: TGTGCCAGCAGAGTTAGCGGGGGCTCCTACGAGCAGTACTTC.

The CDR3 region is CSVLGDKNTEAFF. DNA of the CDR3: TGCAGCGTCCTTGGGGACAAGAACACTGAAGCTTTCTTT. V gene TRBV29-1 combines with J gene TRBJ1-1; possibly TRBD1 for D (6 bases). V lost 6 bases, J lost 1 base, and 12 bases lay in between. In germline, CDR1 is SQVTM, CDR2 ANQGSEA. The CDR3 covers 13 residues.

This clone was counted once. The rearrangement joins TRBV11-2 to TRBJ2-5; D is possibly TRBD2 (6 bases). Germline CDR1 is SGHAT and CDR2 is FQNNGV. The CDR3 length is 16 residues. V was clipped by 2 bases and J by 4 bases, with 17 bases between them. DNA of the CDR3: TGTGCCAGCAGCTTATCGGGACCCGGGAGTCGAGAGACCCAGTACTTC. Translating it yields CASSLSGPGSRETQYF.

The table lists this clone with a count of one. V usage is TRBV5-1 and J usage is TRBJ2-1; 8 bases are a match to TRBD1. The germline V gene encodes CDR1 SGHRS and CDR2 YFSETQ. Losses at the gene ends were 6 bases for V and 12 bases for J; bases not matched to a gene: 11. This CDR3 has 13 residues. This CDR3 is CASNPAQGAPQFF. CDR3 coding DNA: TGCGCCAGCAACCCTGCCCAGGGGGCGCCGCAGTTCTTC. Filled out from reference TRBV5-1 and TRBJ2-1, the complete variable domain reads KAGVTQTPRYLIKTRGQQVTLSCSPISGHRSVSWYQQTPGQGLQFLFEYFSETQRNKGNFPGRFSGRQFSNSRSEMNVSTLELGDSALYLCASNPAQGAPQFFGPGTRLTVL.

The CDR3 DNA sequence: TGCAGCGGCGACAGGGGTCGGAACACTGAAGCTTTCTTT. Amino acid sequence: CSGDRGRNTEAFF. The genes are TRBV29-1 and TRBJ1-1; 8 bases match TRBD1. With 7 bases clipped from V and 1 base from J, the junction kept 5 bases outside the gene matches. Germline lookup yields CDR1 SQVTM and CDR2 ANQGSEA. The CDR3 consists of 13 residues. Combining the CDR3 with reference TRBV29-1 and TRBJ1-1 gives the whole variable domain SAVISQKPSRDICQRGTSLTIQCQVDSQVTMMFWYRQQPGQSLTLIATANQGSEATYESGFVIDKFPISRPNLTFSTLTVSNMSPEDSSIYLCSGDRGRNTEAFFGQGTRLTVV.

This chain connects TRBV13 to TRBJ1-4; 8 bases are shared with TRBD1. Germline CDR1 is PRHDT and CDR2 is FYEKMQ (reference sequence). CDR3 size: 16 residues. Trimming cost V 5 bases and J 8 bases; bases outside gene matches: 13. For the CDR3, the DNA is TGTGCCAGCAGCACGCCTCGACAGGGGAGGGGCGAAAAACTGTTTTTT. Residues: CASSTPRQGRGEKLFF. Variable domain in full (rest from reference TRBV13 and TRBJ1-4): AAGVIQSPRHLIKEKRETATLKCYPIPRHDTVYWYQQGPGQDPQFLISFYEKMQSDKGSIPDRFSAQQFSDYHSELNMSSLELGDSALYFCASSTPRQGRGEKLFFGSGTQLSVL.

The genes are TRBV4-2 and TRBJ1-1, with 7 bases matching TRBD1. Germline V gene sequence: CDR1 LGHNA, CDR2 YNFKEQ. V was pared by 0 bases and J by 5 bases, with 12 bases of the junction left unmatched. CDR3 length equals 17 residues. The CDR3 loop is CASSQDSRLSRGTEAFF. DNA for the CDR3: TGTGCCAGCAGCCAAGATTCCCGGTTGTCCAGGGGGACTGAAGCTTTCTTT.